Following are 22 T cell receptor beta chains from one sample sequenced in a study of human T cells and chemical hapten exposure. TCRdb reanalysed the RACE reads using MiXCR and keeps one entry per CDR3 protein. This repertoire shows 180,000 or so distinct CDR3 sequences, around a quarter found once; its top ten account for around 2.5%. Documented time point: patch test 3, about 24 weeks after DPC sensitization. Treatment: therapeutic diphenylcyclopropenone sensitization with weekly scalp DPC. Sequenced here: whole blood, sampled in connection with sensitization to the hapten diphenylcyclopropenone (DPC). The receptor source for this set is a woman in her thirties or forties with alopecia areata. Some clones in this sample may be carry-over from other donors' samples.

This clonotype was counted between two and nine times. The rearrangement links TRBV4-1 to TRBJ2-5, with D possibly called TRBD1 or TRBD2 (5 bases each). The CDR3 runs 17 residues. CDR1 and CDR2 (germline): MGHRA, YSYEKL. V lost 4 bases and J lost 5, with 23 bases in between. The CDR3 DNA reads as TGCGCCAGCAGCCCACATAAACGAGCCCAGGGAGCCGAGACCCAGTACTTC. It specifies CASSPHKRAQGAETQYF.

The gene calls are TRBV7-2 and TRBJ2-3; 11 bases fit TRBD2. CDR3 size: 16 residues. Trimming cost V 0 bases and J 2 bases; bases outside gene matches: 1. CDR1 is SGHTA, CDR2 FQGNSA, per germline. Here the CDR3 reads CASSLASGRATDTQYF. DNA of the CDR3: TGTGCCAGCAGCTTAGCTAGCGGGAGGGCCACAGATACGCAGTATTTT.

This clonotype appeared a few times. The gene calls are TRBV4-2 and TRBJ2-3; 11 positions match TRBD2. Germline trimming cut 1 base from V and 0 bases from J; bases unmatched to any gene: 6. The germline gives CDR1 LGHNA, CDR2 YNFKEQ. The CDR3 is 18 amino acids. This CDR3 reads CASSQVATSGVSTDTQYF. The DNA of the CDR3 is TGTGCCAGCAGCCAAGTGGCGACTAGCGGGGTTAGCACAGATACGCAGTATTTT.

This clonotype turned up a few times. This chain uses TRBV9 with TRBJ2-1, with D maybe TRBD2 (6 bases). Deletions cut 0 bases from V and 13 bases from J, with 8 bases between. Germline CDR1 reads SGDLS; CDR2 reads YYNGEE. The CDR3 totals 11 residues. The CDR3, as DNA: TGTGCCAGCAGCGTAGGGGGGGTACAGTTCTTC. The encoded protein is CASSVGGVQFF.

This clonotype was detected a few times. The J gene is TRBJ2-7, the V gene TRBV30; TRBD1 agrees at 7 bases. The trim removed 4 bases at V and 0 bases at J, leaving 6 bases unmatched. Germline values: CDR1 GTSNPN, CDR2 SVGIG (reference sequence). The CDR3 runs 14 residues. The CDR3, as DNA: TGTGCCTGGACTAGAAGGACAGGCTCCTACGAGCAGTACTTC. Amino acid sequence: CAWTRRTGSYEQYF.

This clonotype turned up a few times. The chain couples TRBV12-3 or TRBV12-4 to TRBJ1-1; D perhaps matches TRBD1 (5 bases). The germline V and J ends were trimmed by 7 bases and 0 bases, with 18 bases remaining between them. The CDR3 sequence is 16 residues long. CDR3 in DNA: TGTGCCAGCACCTGGGGGGGGGGTGGCATGAACACTGAAGCTTTCTTT. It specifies CASTWGGGGMNTEAFF.

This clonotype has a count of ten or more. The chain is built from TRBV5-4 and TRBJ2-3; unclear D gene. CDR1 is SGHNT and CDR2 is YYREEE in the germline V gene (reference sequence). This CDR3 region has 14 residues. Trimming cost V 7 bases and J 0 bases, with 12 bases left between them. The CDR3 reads CASSDAGSTDTQYF. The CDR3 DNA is TGTGCCAGCTCGGACGCAGGTAGCACAGATACGCAGTATTTT.

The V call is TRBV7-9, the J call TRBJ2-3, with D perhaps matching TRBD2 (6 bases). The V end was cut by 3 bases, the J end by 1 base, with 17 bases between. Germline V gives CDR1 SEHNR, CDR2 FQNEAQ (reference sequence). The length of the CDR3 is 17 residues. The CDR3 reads CASSFLVYGRGTDTQYF. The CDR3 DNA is TGTGCCAGCAGCTTTCTGGTTTACGGGAGAGGCACAGATACGCAGTATTTT.

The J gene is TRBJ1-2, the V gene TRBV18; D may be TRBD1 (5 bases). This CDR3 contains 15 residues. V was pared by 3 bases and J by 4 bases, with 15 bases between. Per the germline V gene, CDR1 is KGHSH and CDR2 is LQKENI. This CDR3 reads CASSPSPGEIYGYTF. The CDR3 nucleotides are TGTGCCAGCTCACCCTCACCGGGGGAAATCTATGGCTACACCTTC. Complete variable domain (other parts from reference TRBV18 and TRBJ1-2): NAGVMQNPRHLVRRRGQEARLRCSPMKGHSHVYWYRQLPEEGLKFMVYLQKENIIDESGMPKERFSAEFPKEGPSILRIQQVVRGDSAAYFCASSPSPGEIYGYTFGSGTRLTVV.

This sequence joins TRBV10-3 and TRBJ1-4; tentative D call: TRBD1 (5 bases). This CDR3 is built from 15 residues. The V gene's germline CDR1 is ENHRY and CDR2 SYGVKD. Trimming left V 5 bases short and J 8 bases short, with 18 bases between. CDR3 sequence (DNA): TGTGCCATCAGTCAACGGGGGGGGAGAGGCGAAAAACTGTTTTTT. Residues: CAISQRGGRGEKLFF.

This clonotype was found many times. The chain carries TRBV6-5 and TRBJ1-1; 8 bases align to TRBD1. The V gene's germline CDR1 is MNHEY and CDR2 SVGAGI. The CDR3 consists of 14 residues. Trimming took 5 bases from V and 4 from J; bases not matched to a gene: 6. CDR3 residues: CASSKLTGATEAFF. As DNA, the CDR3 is TGTGCCAGCAGTAAATTGACAGGGGCCACTGAAGCTTTCTTT.

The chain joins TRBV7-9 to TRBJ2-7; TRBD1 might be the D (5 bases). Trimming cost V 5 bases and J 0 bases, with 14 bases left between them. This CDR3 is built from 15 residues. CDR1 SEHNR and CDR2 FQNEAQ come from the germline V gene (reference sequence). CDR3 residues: CASSPGPGPSYEQYF. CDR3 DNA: TGTGCCAGCAGCCCTGGACCAGGGCCCTCCTACGAGCAGTACTTC. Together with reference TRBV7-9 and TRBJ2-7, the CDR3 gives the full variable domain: DTGVSQNPRHKITKRGQNVTFRCDPISEHNRLYWYRQTLGQGPEFLTYFQNEAQLEKSRLLSDRFSAERPKGSFSTLEIQRTEQGDSAMYLCASSPGPGPSYEQYFGPGTRLTVT.

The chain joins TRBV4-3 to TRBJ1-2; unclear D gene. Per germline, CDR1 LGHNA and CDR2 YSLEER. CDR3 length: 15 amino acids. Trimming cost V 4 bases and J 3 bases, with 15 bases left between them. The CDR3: CASSPEVVRHYGYTF. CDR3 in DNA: TGCGCCAGCAGCCCGGAGGTCGTACGCCACTATGGCTACACCTTC.

CDR3 sequence: CSVEEGGTQYF. CDR3 DNA sequence: TGCAGCGTTGAGGAGGGAGGGACCCAGTACTTC. V usage is TRBV29-1 and J usage is TRBJ2-5; perhaps TRBD2 as D (6 bases). The CDR3 is 11 amino acids. The V and J ends lost 3 bases and 7 bases respectively, with 9 bases between them. The V gene's germline CDR1 is SQVTM and CDR2 ANQGSEA.

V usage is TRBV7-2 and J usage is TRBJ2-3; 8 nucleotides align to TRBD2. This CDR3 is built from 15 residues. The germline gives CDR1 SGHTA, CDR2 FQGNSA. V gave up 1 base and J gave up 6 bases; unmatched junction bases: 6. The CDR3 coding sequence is TGTGCCAGCAGCTTAGAGAGCGGGAGAGCCGATACGCAGTATTTT. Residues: CASSLESGRADTQYF. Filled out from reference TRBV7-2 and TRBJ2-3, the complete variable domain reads GAGVSQSPSNKVTEKGKDVELRCDPISGHTALYWYRQSLGQGLEFLIYFQGNSAPDKSGLPSDRFSAERTGGSVSTLTIQRTQQEDSAVYLCASSLESGRADTQYFGPGTRLTVL.

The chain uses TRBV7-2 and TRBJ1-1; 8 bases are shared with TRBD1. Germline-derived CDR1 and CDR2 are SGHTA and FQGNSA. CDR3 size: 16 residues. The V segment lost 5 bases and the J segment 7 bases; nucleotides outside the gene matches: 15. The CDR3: CASSIRGGRGQYEAFF. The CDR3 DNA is TGTGCCAGCAGCATTAGGGGCGGCAGGGGGCAATATGAAGCTTTCTTT.

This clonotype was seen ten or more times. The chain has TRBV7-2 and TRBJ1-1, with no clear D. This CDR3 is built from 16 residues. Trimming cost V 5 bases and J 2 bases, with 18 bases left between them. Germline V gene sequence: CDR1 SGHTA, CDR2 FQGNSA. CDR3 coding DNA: TGTGCCAGCAGCCAAAACCAGAGGACGGTTAACACTGAAGCTTTCTTT. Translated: CASSQNQRTVNTEAFF.

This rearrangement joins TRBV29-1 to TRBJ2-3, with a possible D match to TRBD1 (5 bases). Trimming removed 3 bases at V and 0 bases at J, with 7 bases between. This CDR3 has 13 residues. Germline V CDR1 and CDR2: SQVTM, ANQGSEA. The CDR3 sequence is CSVDRGSTDTQYF. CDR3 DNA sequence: TGCAGCGTTGATAGGGGTAGCACAGATACGCAGTATTTT.

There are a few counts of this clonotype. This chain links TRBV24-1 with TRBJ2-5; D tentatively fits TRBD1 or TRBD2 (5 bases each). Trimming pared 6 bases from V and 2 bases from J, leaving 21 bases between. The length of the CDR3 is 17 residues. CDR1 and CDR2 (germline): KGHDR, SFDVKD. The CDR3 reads CATSSIPGRSTQETQYF. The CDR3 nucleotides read TGTGCCACCAGTTCGATCCCGGGACGGTCTACTCAAGAGACCCAGTACTTC.

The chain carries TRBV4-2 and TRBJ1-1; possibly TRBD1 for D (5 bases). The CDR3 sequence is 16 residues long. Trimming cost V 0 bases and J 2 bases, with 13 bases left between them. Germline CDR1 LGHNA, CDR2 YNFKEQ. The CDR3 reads CASSQDLTGPNTEAFF. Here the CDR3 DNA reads TGTGCCAGCAGCCAAGATCTCACAGGACCAAACACTGAAGCTTTCTTT.

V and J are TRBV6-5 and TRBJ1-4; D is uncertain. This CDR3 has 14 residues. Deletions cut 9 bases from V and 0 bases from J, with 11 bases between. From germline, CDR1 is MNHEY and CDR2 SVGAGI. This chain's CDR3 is CASSRGTTNEKLFF. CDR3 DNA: TGTGCCAGTTCACGGGGTACAACTAATGAAAAACTGTTTTTT.

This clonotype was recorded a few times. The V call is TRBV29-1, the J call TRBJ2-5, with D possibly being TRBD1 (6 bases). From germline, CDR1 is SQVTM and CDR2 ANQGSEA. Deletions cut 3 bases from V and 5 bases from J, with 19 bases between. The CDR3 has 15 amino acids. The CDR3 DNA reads TGCAGCGTTGAGATAGCAGGGGCCCGAGGGGAGACCCAGTACTTC. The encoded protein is CSVEIAGARGETQYF.